This T cell receptor beta chain was recorded in a study of T cell changes during pregnancy in multiple sclerosis. TCRdb keeps only in-frame clones here, not all; method: immunoSEQ multiplex PCR. Of nearly 80,000 clones listed, roughly 92% were seen once; the top ten hold 0.2% to 0.25%. Per germline, CDR1 SGHDT and CDR2 YYEEEE. Trimming took off 0 bases at V and 7 bases at J, with 5 bases between the two ends. The CDR3 consists of 13 residues. The V gene is TRBV5-6, the J gene TRBJ1-6; the D is unclear. This TCR was sampled from a female donor with multiple sclerosis, enrolled in a pregnancy study. Sequenced here: CD4+ T cells from peripheral blood mononuclear cells, sampled before pregnancy. CDR3: CASSLAGNSPLHF. DNA of the CDR3: TGTGCCAGCAGCTTGGCGGGGAATTCACCCCTCCACTTT.